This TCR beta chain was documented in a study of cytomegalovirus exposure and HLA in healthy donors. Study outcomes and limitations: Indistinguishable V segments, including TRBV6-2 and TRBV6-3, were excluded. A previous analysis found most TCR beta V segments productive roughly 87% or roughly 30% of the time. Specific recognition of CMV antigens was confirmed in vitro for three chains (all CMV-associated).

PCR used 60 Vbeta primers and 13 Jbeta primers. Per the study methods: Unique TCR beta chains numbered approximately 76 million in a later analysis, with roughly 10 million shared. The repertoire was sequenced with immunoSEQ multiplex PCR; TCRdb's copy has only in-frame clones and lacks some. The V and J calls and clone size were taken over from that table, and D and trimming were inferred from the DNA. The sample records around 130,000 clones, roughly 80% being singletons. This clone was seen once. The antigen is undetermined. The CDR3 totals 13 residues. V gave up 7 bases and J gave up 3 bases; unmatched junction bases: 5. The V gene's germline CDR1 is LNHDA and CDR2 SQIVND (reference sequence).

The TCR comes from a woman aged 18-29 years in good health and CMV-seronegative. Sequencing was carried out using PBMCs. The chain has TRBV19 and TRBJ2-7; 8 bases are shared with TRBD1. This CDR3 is CASNNRGNYEQYF. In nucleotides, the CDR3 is TGTGCCAGTAATAACAGGGGGAACTACGAGCAGTACTTC.